Following are 23 T cell receptor beta chains from one sample sequenced in a study of cytomegalovirus exposure and HLA in healthy donors (TCRdb year 2017). The method was the immunoSEQ multiplex PCR assay. For the multiplex PCR, a mixture combining 60 forward primers for TCR Vbeta segments and 13 reverse primers for TCR Jbeta segments was used. This is the immuneACCESS table as TCRdb keeps it, with only in-frame sequences that have V and J called. A part of the clones is gone; compared with another copy, unresolved V genes explain less than half, and the rest is unexplained. Recorded for this sample are 150,000 to 200,000 clones; over 60% of them occurred a single time. Of the sample, 2% to 2.5% falls within the top ten clones. The sample comprised PBMCs. Receptor source: a woman between 45 and 60 years old in good health and CMV-seronegative.

The rearrangement links TRBV7-8 to TRBJ2-2; 7 nucleotides align to TRBD1. The CDR3 is made up of 15 amino acids. After removal of 5 bases from V and 4 bases from J, the junction contained 7 bases not matched to a gene. Germline V gives CDR1 SGHVS, CDR2 FQNEAQ. In nucleotides, the CDR3 is TGTGCCAGCAGCGACCGGGACAGATTCACCGGGGAGCTGTTTTTT. This codes for CASSDRDRFTGELFF.

The chain uses TRBV2 and TRBJ2-2; 9 bases fit TRBD1. The germline V gene has CDR1 SNHLY and CDR2 FYNNEI. There are 15 residues in the CDR3. Trimming removed 4 bases from V and 6 bases from J; junction bases left unmatched: 6. The CDR3 sequence: CASSGDRVSAGELFF. Written as DNA, the CDR3 is TGTGCCAGCAGTGGGGACAGGGTTTCGGCCGGGGAGCTGTTTTTT.

The chain couples TRBV4-1 to TRBJ1-2; the match to TRBD1 covers 7 bases. CDR3 length equals 18 residues. The germline V gene encodes CDR1 MGHRA and CDR2 YSYEKL. The V and J ends lost 3 bases and 0 bases, in that order; junction bases with no gene match: 13. CDR3 nucleotide sequence: TGCGCCAGCAGCCAGGACCATCCAAGACAGGGAGCTAACTATGGCTACACCTTC. Translated, it gives CASSQDHPRQGANYGYTF.

The genes are TRBV5-1 and TRBJ2-3; 11 nucleotides line up with TRBD2. CDR3 length: 14 residues. The V and J ends lost 2 bases and 6 bases, in that order; junction bases with no gene match: 2. Germline CDR1 SGHRS, CDR2 YFSETQ. In nucleotides, the CDR3 is TGCGCCAGCAGCTTATTAGCGGGGGGGGATACGCAGTATTTT. Amino acids: CASSLLAGGDTQYF.

A word on this clone: The same CDR3 arises from other DNA sequences in this sample as well. The rearrangement joins TRBV19 to TRBJ1-6; 7 positions agree with TRBD1. V shed 7 bases, J shed 7 bases, and the junction held 7 bases outside the gene matches. The germline V gene encodes CDR1 LNHDA and CDR2 SQIVND (reference sequence). The CDR3 totals 14 residues. CDR3 bases: TGTGCCAGTACCAGGGACAGAACAAATTCACCCCTCCACTTT. Encoded protein: CASTRDRTNSPLHF.

The chain combines TRBV7-2 with TRBJ2-5; a weak D match, TRBD2 (6 bases). The CDR3 loop spans 14 amino acids. Germline lookup yields CDR1 SGHTA and CDR2 FQGNSA. V was cut by 5 bases and J by 2 bases, with 12 bases left in between. The chain's CDR3 is CASSPRDWQETQYF. CDR3 bases: TGTGCCAGCAGCCCCCGGGACTGGCAAGAGACCCAGTACTTC.

The chain links TRBV11-2 to TRBJ2-7, with TRBD1 as a possible D gene (6 bases). Germline CDR1 reads SGHAT; CDR2 reads FQNNGV. V lost 5 bases to trimming and J lost 0 bases, with 14 bases between them. This CDR3 contains 15 residues. In DNA, the CDR3 is TGTGCCAGCAGCCCAGGGGCCGCCAGCTCCTACGAGCAGTACTTC. Residues: CASSPGAASSYEQYF.

This chain connects TRBV4-3 to TRBJ1-4; D may be TRBD1 (5 bases). Trimming pared 3 bases from V and 0 bases from J, leaving 14 bases between. The CDR3 extends over 17 amino acids. Germline V CDR1 and CDR2: LGHNA, YSLEER. This CDR3 is CASSQHQEGATNEKLFF. Written as DNA, the CDR3 is TGCGCCAGCAGCCAGCATCAGGAAGGGGCAACTAATGAAAAACTGTTTTTT.

This clone appeared a single time. V usage is TRBV30 and J usage is TRBJ1-3; maybe TRBD1 (6 bases). The ends were cut back, 3 bases at V and 0 bases at J, with 9 bases in the middle. Per the germline V gene, CDR1 is GTSNPN and CDR2 is SVGIG (reference sequence). This CDR3 spans 14 amino acids. CDR3 residues: CAWRPQGSGNTIYF. Written as DNA, the CDR3 is TGTGCCTGGAGACCACAGGGCTCTGGAAACACCATATATTTT. Using reference TRBV30 and TRBJ1-3 for the parts outside the CDR3, the full variable domain is SQTIHQWPATLVQPVGSPLSLECTVEGTSNPNLYWYRQAAGRGLQLLFYSVGIGQISSEVPQNLSASRPQDRQFILSSKKLLLSDSGFYLCAWRPQGSGNTIYFGEGSWLTVV.

The chain couples TRBV7-3 to TRBJ2-1; 10 nucleotides match TRBD2. The CDR3 loop spans 17 amino acids. Trimming cost V 0 bases and J 9 bases; bases outside gene matches: 11. The germline CDR1 and CDR2 sequences are SGHTA and FQGTGA. CDR3 in amino acids: CASSLTGGSGRASEQFF. CDR3 DNA: TGTGCCAGCAGCTTAACGGGCGGGAGCGGGAGGGCCAGTGAGCAGTTCTTC.

This clone was seen just once. This sequence joins TRBV7-2 and TRBJ2-1; 12 bases map to TRBD1. This CDR3 contains 17 residues. CDR1 SGHTA and CDR2 FQGNSA come from the germline V gene. Trimming cost V 6 bases and J 2 bases; bases outside gene matches: 8. The CDR3 DNA reads TGTGCCAGCAGTCCCGGGACAGGGGGCAGCCCCTACAATGAGCAGTTCTTC. The encoded protein is CASSPGTGGSPYNEQFF.

A single count supports this clone. V usage is TRBV14 and J usage is TRBJ2-7, with 9 bases aligning to TRBD2. The CDR3 totals 14 residues. J gave up 3 bases and V 4 bases, and 4 bases lay outside the gene matches. In germline, CDR1 is SGHDN, CDR2 FVKESK. The CDR3 here is CASSPTTSGYEQYF. The CDR3 nucleotides are TGTGCCAGCAGCCCCACGACTAGCGGCTACGAGCAGTACTTC.

This chain joins TRBV28 and TRBJ1-5, with D hard to call. Trimming took 4 bases from V and 8 from J, leaving 9 bases between them. This CDR3 region has 12 residues. Germline CDR1 and CDR2: MDHEN and SYDVKM. The CDR3 sequence: CASSSGEKPQHF. The CDR3 nucleotides read TGTGCCAGCAGTTCCGGGGAGAAGCCCCAGCATTTT.

The genes are TRBV7-9 and TRBJ2-2, with 7 bases matching TRBD1. The CDR3 is made up of 15 amino acids. Germline CDR1 and CDR2: SEHNR and FQNEAQ (reference sequence). V lost 10 bases and J lost 1; bases outside the gene matches: 9. The DNA of the CDR3 is TGTGCCATCAGTACCGGGACAGAGAACACCGGGGAGCTGTTTTTT. Its protein is CAISTGTENTGELFF. The whole variable domain, filled in from reference TRBV7-9 and TRBJ2-2, reads DTGVSQNPRHKITKRGQNVTFRCDPISEHNRLYWYRQTLGQGPEFLTYFQNEAQLEKSRLLSDRFSAERPKGSFSTLEIQRTEQGDSAMYLCAISTGTENTGELFFGEGSRLTVL.

The CDR3 protein is CASSPTSGGNYEQYF. DNA for the CDR3: TGTGCCAGCTCCCCGACTAGCGGGGGGAACTACGAGCAGTACTTC. V is TRBV18 and J is TRBJ2-7, with 13 bases fitting TRBD2. The V gene end was trimmed by 6 bases and the J gene end by 3 bases; junction bases not matched to a gene: 5. The CDR3 length is 15 residues. CDR1 is KGHSH, CDR2 LQKENI, per germline. The whole variable domain, filled in from reference TRBV18 and TRBJ2-7, reads NAGVMQNPRHLVRRRGQEARLRCSPMKGHSHVYWYRQLPEEGLKFMVYLQKENIIDESGMPKERFSAEFPKEGPSILRIQQVVRGDSAAYFCASSPTSGGNYEQYFGPGTRLTVT.

The chain carries TRBV28 and TRBJ1-5; 8 bases line up with TRBD1. Germline V gene lookup returns CDR1 MDHEN and CDR2 SYDVKM. CDR3 size: 13 residues. Trimming at V came to 8 bases and at J to 9 bases, leaving 9 bases not matched to a gene. Written as DNA, the CDR3 is TGTGCCAGCTCGGACAGGGCGGCGGTGCCCCAGCATTTT. It yields the protein CASSDRAAVPQHF.

CDR3 residues: CASSPGSGAHSPLHF. CDR3 sequence (DNA): TGTGCCAGCAGTCCAGGATCAGGGGCTCATTCACCCCTCCACTTT. V and J are TRBV6-5 and TRBJ1-6; weak D call: TRBD1 (6 bases). The CDR3 extends over 15 amino acids. Looked up from germline, CDR1 is MNHEY and CDR2 is SVGAGI. The ends were cut back, 5 bases at V and 8 bases at J, with 16 bases in the middle.

This clone was seen a handful of times. This chain joins TRBV5-3 and TRBJ2-1, with TRBD1 identical over 8 bases. TRBV5-3 is noted as an ORF with a role that remains uncertain. With V trimmed by 0 bases and J by 4 bases, 6 bases remained unmatched. The CDR3 covers 16 residues. The chain's CDR3 is CARSLAPGGRYNEQFF. Here the CDR3 DNA reads TGTGCCAGAAGCTTGGCCCCAGGGGGCCGGTACAATGAGCAGTTCTTC.

This chain connects TRBV19 to TRBJ1-5; 10 bases agree with TRBD1. Trimming took 5 bases from V and 3 from J; bases not matched to a gene: 7. The CDR3 has 16 amino acids. The germline CDR1 and CDR2 sequences are LNHDA and SQIVND (reference sequence). Here the CDR3 DNA reads TGTGCCAGTAGTGCATCGACAGGGGGCAACAATCAGCCCCAGCATTTT. Translating it yields CASSASTGGNNQPQHF.

This chain joins TRBV29-1 and TRBJ2-7, with TRBD1 matching 8 bases. CDR3 length equals 14 residues. Unmatched junction bases numbered 9, after V lost 5 bases and J lost 3 bases. The V gene's germline CDR1 is SQVTM and CDR2 ANQGSEA. CDR3 DNA: TGCAGCGTTCCCTGGGGACAGGATGACTACGAGCAGTACTTC. It yields the protein CSVPWGQDDYEQYF.

This clone has just one count. V gene TRBV19 combines with J gene TRBJ2-5; TRBD1 matches 7 bases. The DNA end is more similar to TRBJ2-7, so the J call may be wrong. This CDR3 has 15 residues. Germline loops: CDR1 LNHDA, CDR2 SQIVND (reference sequence). CDR3 loop: CASSATGVGPYEQYF. The CDR3 DNA is TGTGCCAGTAGCGCCACAGGGGTTGGACCCTACGAGCAGTACTTC.

The gene calls are TRBV29-1 and TRBJ2-3, with 11 positions matching TRBD2. Germline V gene data show CDR1 as SQVTM and CDR2 as ANQGSEA. V lost 4 bases, J lost 1 base, and 4 bases stayed unmatched. The CDR3 contains 15 residues. The CDR3 loop is CSVGGTSGGTDTQYF. The CDR3 coding sequence is TGCAGCGTTGGTGGGACTAGCGGTGGCACAGATACGCAGTATTTT.

This chain uses TRBV4-3 with TRBJ2-7, with 7 nucleotides matching TRBD2. Trimming cost V 0 bases and J 4 bases; bases outside gene matches: 9. Germline values: CDR1 LGHNA, CDR2 YSLEER. This CDR3 has 16 residues. CDR3 coding DNA: TGCGCCAGCAGCCAAGATGCAGCGGGGACCCCTTACGAGCAGTACTTC. Protein: CASSQDAAGTPYEQYF.